The subject of this entry is one TCR beta chain. What it binds is unknown. The data originate from a study of cytomegalovirus exposure and HLA in healthy donors. Study-level findings and limits: A list of 164 TCR beta chains associated with cytomegalovirus was given. Specificity of a few CMV-associated chains for CMV antigens was verified in vitro.

V was pared by 1 base and J by 5 bases, with 8 bases between. Per germline, CDR1 SGHTA and CDR2 FQGNSA. This CDR3 has 14 amino acids. Measured with immunoSEQ multiplex PCR; TCRdb has only the in-frame clones, and not every one. The sample shows over 150,000 clones, 75% to 90% of them seen only once. Sequenced material: PBMCs. This clonotype originated in a man aged 18 to 30 in good health and CMV-seropositive. The chain combines TRBV7-2 with TRBJ2-2; D gene unclear. The CDR3 region is CASSLEVRTGELFF. The CDR3 nucleotides read TGTGCCAGCAGCTTAGAGGTGCGGACCGGGGAGCTGTTTTTT. Combining the CDR3 with reference TRBV7-2 and TRBJ2-2 gives the whole variable domain GAGVSQSPSNKVTEKGKDVELRCDPISGHTALYWYRQSLGQGLEFLIYFQGNSAPDKSGLPSDRFSAERTGGSVSTLTIQRTQQEDSAVYLCASSLEVRTGELFFGEGSRLTVL.